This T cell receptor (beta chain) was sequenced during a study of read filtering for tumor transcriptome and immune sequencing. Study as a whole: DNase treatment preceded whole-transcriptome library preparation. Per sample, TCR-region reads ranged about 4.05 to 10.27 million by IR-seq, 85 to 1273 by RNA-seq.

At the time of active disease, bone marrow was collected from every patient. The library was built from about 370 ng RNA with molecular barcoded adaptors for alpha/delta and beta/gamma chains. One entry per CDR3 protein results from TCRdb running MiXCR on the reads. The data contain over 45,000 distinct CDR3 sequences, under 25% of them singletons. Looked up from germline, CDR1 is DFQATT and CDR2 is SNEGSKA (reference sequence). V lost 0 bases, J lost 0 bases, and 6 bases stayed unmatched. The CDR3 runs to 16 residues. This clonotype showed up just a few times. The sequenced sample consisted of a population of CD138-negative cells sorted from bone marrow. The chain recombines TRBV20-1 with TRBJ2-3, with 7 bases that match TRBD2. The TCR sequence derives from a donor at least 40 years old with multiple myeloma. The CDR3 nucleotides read TGCAGTGCTAGAGATGGTGGTAGCGGGAGCACAGATACGCAGTATTTT. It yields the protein CSARDGGSGSTDTQYF.